The next 30 T cell receptor beta chains were all read from a single sample in a study of shared clonotypes between healthy human individuals. Method: immunoSEQ multiplex PCR; TCRdb's copy keeps in-frame clones and lacks some. The sample includes about 1 million clones, about 77% seen only once; the top ten take 1.5%. Input material: memory CD4+ T cells sorted from blood. Regarding subset: CD45RA-negative fraction. These receptors were taken from a man aged 18-30 years in good health.

The sample holds one count of this clone. J is TRBJ1-1 and V is TRBV7-9; D is uncertain. Germline V gene lookup returns CDR1 SEHNR and CDR2 FQNEAQ (reference sequence). Trimming left V 2 bases short and J 2 bases short, with 6 bases between. The CDR3 contains 13 residues. DNA for the CDR3: TGTGCCAGCAGCTTACAAAGAAACACTGAAGCTTTCTTT. The encoded protein is CASSLQRNTEAFF.

This chain links TRBV18 with TRBJ1-4; no firm D call. The germline CDR1 and CDR2 sequences are KGHSH and LQKENI. V lost 6 bases to trimming and J lost 7 bases, with 12 bases between them. The CDR3 covers 13 residues. The CDR3 bases are TGTGCCAGCTCGTCAGGCGTCTCTGAAAAACTGTTTTTT. Translated: CASSSGVSEKLFF. The whole variable domain, remainder taken from reference TRBV18 and TRBJ1-4, is NAGVMQNPRHLVRRRGQEARLRCSPMKGHSHVYWYRQLPEEGLKFMVYLQKENIIDESGMPKERFSAEFPKEGPSILRIQQVVRGDSAAYFCASSSGVSEKLFFGSGTQLSVL.

V is TRBV7-2 and J is TRBJ2-6; D remains unclear. Trimming removed 2 bases at V and 4 bases at J, with 9 bases between. This CDR3 has 15 amino acids. CDR1 and CDR2 from the germline V gene are SGHTA and FQGNSA. The chain's CDR3 is CASSLKVSGANVLTF. CDR3 DNA: TGTGCCAGCAGCTTAAAAGTATCCGGGGCCAACGTCCTGACTTTC. The whole variable domain, remainder taken from reference TRBV7-2 and TRBJ2-6, is GAGVSQSPSNKVTEKGKDVELRCDPISGHTALYWYRQSLGQGLEFLIYFQGNSAPDKSGLPSDRFSAERTGGSVSTLTIQRTQQEDSAVYLCASSLKVSGANVLTFGAGSRLTVL.

CDR3 coding DNA: TGCGCCAGCAGCCACACAGGGTTGTATAATGAAAAACTGTTTTTT. This encodes CASSHTGLYNEKLFF. This chain connects TRBV4-1 to TRBJ1-4; D might be TRBD1 (6 bases). The CDR3 extends over 15 amino acids. V lost 3 bases and J 4 bases, leaving 12 bases between the germline ends. Germline V CDR1 and CDR2: MGHRA, YSYEKL.

The chain is built from TRBV6-1 and TRBJ2-3, with D tentatively TRBD2 (6 bases). The CDR3 is 15 residues long. Germline assignment: CDR1 MNHNS and CDR2 SASEGT. Between the trimmed V and J ends, which lost 2 bases and 4 bases, there was a span of 13 bases. CDR3 region: CASSESRPGADTQYF. In nucleotides, the CDR3 is TGTGCCAGCAGTGAATCGAGGCCGGGGGCAGATACGCAGTATTTT.

This clone has more than one count but fewer than ten. The chain carries TRBV10-2 and TRBJ2-1; possibly TRBD2 for D (5 bases). Germline V CDR1 and CDR2: WSHSY, SAAADI. CDR3 size: 14 residues. Trimming removed 6 bases from V and 8 bases from J, with 17 bases in between. The CDR3 coding sequence is TGCGCCAGCAGCTACCCGCTAGCATTGTATGAGCAGTTCTTC. It codes for CASSYPLALYEQFF.

This clone appeared a single time. The gene calls are TRBV27 and TRBJ2-1; no clear D gene. The germline V gene has CDR1 MNHEY and CDR2 SMNVEV (reference sequence). V lost 6 bases to trimming and J lost 6 bases, with 24 bases between them. The length of the CDR3 is 17 residues. CDR3 amino acids: CASRALRTVPNLNEQFF. The CDR3 coding sequence is TGTGCCAGCAGGGCACTCCGGACGGTCCCTAATCTCAATGAGCAGTTCTTC.

CDR3 region: CAWSMGLYNEQFF. The CDR3 bases are TGTGCCTGGAGTATGGGGCTCTACAATGAGCAGTTCTTC. The gene calls are TRBV30 and TRBJ2-1, with D tentatively TRBD1 (5 bases). The CDR3 extends over 13 amino acids. Germline V gene sequence: CDR1 GTSNPN, CDR2 SVGIG (reference sequence). V was trimmed by 2 bases and J by 3 bases, leaving 8 bases between them. Full variable domain (remainder filled in from reference TRBV30 and TRBJ2-1): SQTIHQWPATLVQPVGSPLSLECTVEGTSNPNLYWYRQAAGRGLQLLFYSVGIGQISSEVPQNLSASRPQDRQFILSSKKLLLSDSGFYLCAWSMGLYNEQFFGPGTRLTVL.

This chain connects TRBV9 to TRBJ1-4, with TRBD1 matching 10 bases. V was clipped by 2 bases and J by 1 base; unmatched bases: 8. Germline V gene data show CDR1 as SGDLS and CDR2 as YYNGEE. The CDR3 is 18 residues long. DNA for the CDR3: TGTGCCAGCAGCGTTGGGACAGGGGTTATATTAACTAATGAAAAACTGTTTTTT. Protein sequence: CASSVGTGVILTNEKLFF.

About this clone itself: Different DNA sequences within this sample yield the same CDR3. The gene calls are TRBV20-1 and TRBJ2-5; D call uncertain. CDR3 length: 11 residues. Trimming cost V 6 bases and J 5 bases, with 10 bases left between them. Germline assignment: CDR1 DFQATT and CDR2 SNEGSKA (reference sequence). CDR3 region: CSASYKETQYF. The CDR3 region has the DNA TGCAGTGCCTCTTACAAGGAGACCCAGTACTTC.

On this clone itself: The sample carries other DNA sequences with the same CDR3. The chain joins TRBV10-3 to TRBJ1-1, with D hard to call. Looked up from germline, CDR1 is ENHRY and CDR2 is SYGVKD. CDR3 length: 12 amino acids. V was clipped by 5 bases and J by 1 base, with 5 bases between them. CDR3 bases: TGTGCCATCAGTCGCGGGAACACTGAAGCTTTCTTT. Amino acids: CAISRGNTEAFF.

The rearrangement joins TRBV6-1 to TRBJ1-4, with TRBD1 identical over 8 bases. The CDR3 length is 15 residues. Germline V gene sequence: CDR1 MNHNS, CDR2 SASEGT. V was clipped by 7 bases and J by 1 base; unmatched bases: 5. The CDR3 region has the DNA TGTGCCAGCAACCCTACAGGGGGAACTAATGAAAAACTGTTTTTT. Amino acids: CASNPTGGTNEKLFF.

V gene TRBV28 combines with J gene TRBJ1-1; the match to TRBD1 covers 7 bases. From germline, CDR1 is MDHEN and CDR2 SYDVKM. The CDR3 runs to 17 residues. Trimming removed 6 bases from V and 5 bases from J; junction bases left unmatched: 18. CDR3 loop: CASSPTRGMTGETEAFF. The CDR3 coding sequence is TGTGCCAGCAGCCCAACCAGGGGGATGACGGGTGAGACTGAAGCTTTCTTT.

On this clone: The identical CDR3 is also encoded by other nucleotide sequences in the sample. CDR3 nucleotide sequence: TGCGCCAGCAGCTTGGGACAGGTCCAAGAGACCCAGTACTTC. Encoded protein: CASSLGQVQETQYF. The chain combines TRBV5-1 with TRBJ2-5; D is possibly TRBD1 (6 bases). The CDR3 consists of 14 residues. CDR1 and CDR2 (germline): SGHRS, YFSETQ. V lost 0 bases, J lost 1 base, and 7 bases lay in between. The whole variable domain, filled in from reference TRBV5-1 and TRBJ2-5, reads KAGVTQTPRYLIKTRGQQVTLSCSPISGHRSVSWYQQTPGQGLQFLFEYFSETQRNKGNFPGRFSGRQFSNSRSEMNVSTLELGDSALYLCASSLGQVQETQYFGPGTRLLVL.

The chain is built from TRBV4-1 and TRBJ2-3, with TRBD2 matching over 15 bases. The CDR3 consists of 19 residues. After removal of 0 bases from V and 0 bases from J, the junction contained 4 bases not matched to a gene. The germline V gene encodes CDR1 MGHRA and CDR2 YSYEKL. DNA for the CDR3: TGCGCCAGCAGCCAAGAAGGGACTAGCGGGAGGATTAGCACAGATACGCAGTATTTT. This sequence encodes CASSQEGTSGRISTDTQYF.

J is TRBJ2-7 and V is TRBV29-1; weak D call: TRBD1 (6 bases). This CDR3 region has 13 residues. The germline V gene encodes CDR1 SQVTM and CDR2 ANQGSEA. Between the trimmed V and J ends, which lost 7 bases and 0 bases, there was a span of 13 bases. This chain's CDR3 is CSAGQLSSYEQYF. CDR3 coding DNA: TGCAGCGCCGGACAGCTAAGCTCCTACGAGCAGTACTTC.

The chain employs TRBV6-1 and TRBJ2-2; D not resolved. The length of the CDR3 is 13 residues. With 1 base removed from V and 11 bases from J, the gap between germline ends came to 11 bases. Germline V lookup: CDR1 MNHNS, CDR2 SASEGT. Here the CDR3 reads CASSEEFFGELFF. In DNA, the CDR3 is TGTGCCAGCAGTGAAGAGTTCTTCGGTGAGCTGTTTTTT.

V and J are TRBV5-1 and TRBJ2-7, with D unresolved. This CDR3 is 13 amino acids long. Trimming removed 4 bases at V and 3 bases at J, with 11 bases between. Germline V gene lookup returns CDR1 SGHRS and CDR2 YFSETQ. CDR3 bases: TGCGCCAGCAGCCCTGGACGGAACTACGAGCAGTACTTC. Translated: CASSPGRNYEQYF.

The V call is TRBV6-1, the J call TRBJ2-7; D gene uncertain. The V gene lost 6 bases and the J gene lost 10 bases, with 13 bases spanning the gap. This CDR3 has 11 residues. Germline values: CDR1 MNHNS, CDR2 SASEGT. The CDR3 here is CASSGTRSQYF. The CDR3 DNA is TGTGCCAGCAGCGGTACACGGTCCCAGTACTTC.

The genes are TRBV27 and TRBJ1-2; tentative D call: TRBD1 (5 bases). CDR1 and CDR2 from the germline V gene are MNHEY and SMNVEV (reference sequence). CDR3 length: 18 residues. V lost 2 bases to trimming and J lost 4 bases, with 23 bases between them. CDR3 in amino acids: CASSLTGVSTSGAYGYTF. The CDR3 DNA sequence: TGTGCCAGCAGTTTAACGGGGGTGTCGACCTCGGGTGCCTATGGCTACACCTTC.

Concerning this clone: In the same sample, other DNA sequences code for this CDR3. V is TRBV5-1 and J is TRBJ2-7; 8 bases align to TRBD2. Germline-derived CDR1 and CDR2 are SGHRS and YFSETQ. V shed 4 bases and J 1 base; nucleotides not matched to a gene: 4. There are 14 residues in the CDR3. The CDR3 DNA follows: TGCGCCAGCAGCCCGGGAGGGGGTTCCTACGAGCAGTACTTC. Its translation is CASSPGGGSYEQYF.

This clone turned up a few times. The chain recombines TRBV7-9 with TRBJ1-2; D possibly corresponds to TRBD1 (5 bases). CDR3 length: 13 residues. Deletions cut 11 bases from V and 0 bases from J, with 13 bases between. Looked up from germline, CDR1 is SEHNR and CDR2 is FQNEAQ (reference sequence). The CDR3 DNA follows: TGTGCCGGGTGGGACGAAGCTAACTATGGCTACACCTTC. This translates into CAGWDEANYGYTF.

Concerning this clone itself: One end of the junction does not line up with germline, which may come from a read error. The genes are TRBV28 and TRBJ2-7; 7 bases line up with TRBD2. CDR1 and CDR2 (germline): MDHEN, SYDVKM. This CDR3 contains 12 residues. CDR3 loop: CASSKGGSPVSF. The CDR3 nucleotides are TGTGCCAGCAGTAAGGGAGGGTCGCCCGTTTCCTTC.

The chain joins TRBV6-6 to TRBJ1-1; D is unclear. Germline-derived CDR1 and CDR2 are MNHNY and SVGAGI (reference sequence). V was cut by 1 base and J by 1 base, with 4 bases left in between. CDR3 length: 13 amino acids. The CDR3, as DNA: TGTGCCAGCAGTTACTTCTCGAACACTGAAGCTTTCTTT. Amino acid sequence: CASSYFSNTEAFF.

Details on this clone: Other DNA sequences in this sample translate to the same CDR3. CDR3 bases: TGTGCCAGCAGCCCCGGCGGTGTCTACGAGCAGTACTTC. Encoded protein: CASSPGGVYEQYF. The chain joins TRBV5-4 to TRBJ2-7; D is undetermined. Germline lookup yields CDR1 SGHNT and CDR2 YYREEE (reference sequence). The CDR3 is 13 amino acids. V lost 4 bases and J lost 3, with 11 bases in between.

The CDR3 nucleotides read TGTGCCAGCAGGAGACAGGGTTCCGGGGCCAACGTCCTGACTTTC. Translated, it gives CASRRQGSGANVLTF. The chain is built from TRBV27 and TRBJ2-6; TRBD1 matches 7 bases. V lost 6 bases, J lost 4 bases, and 6 bases stayed unmatched. Germline V gives CDR1 MNHEY, CDR2 SMNVEV (reference sequence). This CDR3 has 15 amino acids.

This clone was counted between two and nine times. This chain uses TRBV28 with TRBJ1-5; maybe TRBD1 (5 bases). This CDR3 has 14 residues. Per germline, CDR1 MDHEN and CDR2 SYDVKM. Trimming left V 4 bases short and J 11 bases short, with 18 bases between. The CDR3 DNA reads as TGTGCCAGCAGTTCGGACACCCGCAAAAGGGCCCAGCATTTT. Protein: CASSSDTRKRAQHF.

The chain uses TRBV29-1 and TRBJ1-3; perhaps TRBD1 as D (6 bases). This CDR3 contains 15 residues. Trimming shortened V by 4 bases and J by 0 bases, and 13 bases separated the two germline ends. The germline V gene encodes CDR1 SQVTM and CDR2 ANQGSEA. Written as DNA, the CDR3 is TGCAGCGTTGGAGGGGGGACAAGCTCTGGAAACACCATATATTTT. Encoded protein: CSVGGGTSSGNTIYF.

The chain links TRBV7-2 to TRBJ2-3, with TRBD1 identical over 10 bases. V shed 7 bases, J shed 4 bases, and the junction held 8 bases outside the gene matches. CDR1 and CDR2 from the germline V gene are SGHTA and FQGNSA. The CDR3 is 15 residues long. Here the CDR3 reads CASTLRTGGSDTQYF. CDR3 bases: TGTGCCAGCACCCTTAGGACAGGGGGGTCAGATACGCAGTATTTT.

The chain links TRBV7-8 to TRBJ2-5; D gene ambiguous. V dropped 5 bases and J dropped 2 bases, with 12 bases sitting between them. The germline gives CDR1 SGHVS, CDR2 FQNEAQ. This CDR3 region has 14 residues. CDR3 nucleotides: TGTGCCAGCAGCCGGCATGAGCGTCAAGAGACCCAGTACTTC. This translates into CASSRHERQETQYF.